This entry describes one T cell receptor (beta chain). V gave up 2 bases and J gave up 4 bases, with 21 bases separating them. The CDR3 spans 18 residues. The germline V gene has CDR1 LNHDA and CDR2 SQIVND (reference sequence). Cohorts were based on clinical histories the participants reported. Authors' processing steps: For nucleated cells, counts were estimated from reference gene primer amplification. The table came from immunoSEQ multiplex PCR; TCRdb's copy has only in-frame clones and leaves some out. V, J and clone size derive from that table, while D and trimming were established from the DNA sequence. The table lists just over 300,000 clones, nearly 90% of them singletons. This specimen belongs to a study of blood T cell repertoires in COVID-19. About the study: There were acute and convalescent COVID-19 samples, and they came from the United States, Italy and Spain. In each case, the material was cDNA or gDNA derived from T cells, B-cell-depleted T cells, or PBMCs.

This sequence was found in a woman in her late teens or twenties with acute COVID-19. V usage is TRBV19 and J usage is TRBJ2-1; D might be TRBD2 (6 bases). Sequenced input: PBMCs or T cells enriched from blood (not recorded which). The CDR3 sequence: CASSISSGAPDGYNEQFF. The CDR3, as DNA: TGTGCCAGTAGTATAAGTAGCGGAGCTCCAGACGGATACAATGAGCAGTTCTTC.